Described below is a single T cell receptor (beta chain) sequence and its context. This sample was included in a study of CD8 T cells in Susac syndrome. V dropped 3 bases and J dropped 4 bases, with 12 bases sitting between them. Germline CDR1 is DFQATT and CDR2 is SNEGSKA (reference sequence). The CDR3 is 14 residues long. Random hexamers were used to reverse transcribe roughly 0.45 to 1 ug of RNA. Amplification of TCR beta CDR3 spanned 54 Vbeta and 13 Jbeta via immunoSEQ multiplex PCR. A single record per CDR3 protein comes from TCRdb applying MiXCR to the immunoSEQ multiplex PCR reads. The sample lists some 180,000 distinct CDR3 sequences; just under 95% were seen once. Negative isolation yielded CD4+ and CD8+ T cells, and FACS enriched TEMRA cells.

The V gene is TRBV20-1, the J gene TRBJ2-2; maybe TRBD1 (7 bases). The specimen was CD4+ T cells from PBMCs. The sequence was obtained from a human donor with Susac syndrome. CDR3 in DNA: TGCAGTGCTAGGCGGGACAGAGGCACCGGGGAGCTGTTTTTT. As protein: CSARRDRGTGELFF.